This TCR beta chain derives from a study of neurological immune-mediated disorders. Over 180 million TCR-beta sequences (from 15-18 subjects) were yielded by each sequencing run. TCRdb ran MiXCR on the 5' RACE reads and lists one entry per CDR3 protein. This sample carries over 65,000 distinct CDR3 sequences, around 9.9% of them seen once, and the ten largest clones take about 1.7%. Healthy control samples came from blood bank volunteers in Maryland, USA. In this sample, this clonotype turned up many times. Trimming cost V 4 bases and J 5 bases, with 10 bases left between them. This CDR3 spans 12 amino acids. Germline CDR1 SGDLS, CDR2 YYNGEE.

This TCR derives from a man between 45 and 60 years old in good health. The chain has TRBV9 and TRBJ2-7, with TRBD1 as a possible D gene (5 bases). Sequencing used PBMCs. CDR3: CASSHPRDEQYF. The CDR3 region has the DNA TGTGCCAGCAGCCACCCCAGGGACGAGCAGTACTTC.